Listed here is a single T cell receptor (beta chain). The entry originates in a study of blood T cell repertoires in COVID-19. Study information: The cDNA or gDNA used as material had been derived from T cells, B-cell-depleted T cells, or PBMCs.

The authors' processing: Amplifying reference gene primers gave estimates of nucleated cell counts. The protocol was immunoSEQ multiplex PCR, while the TCRdb copy is restricted to in-frame clones and leaves out a portion. Clone size and V and J calls were adopted from that table, with D and trimming inferred from the DNA. The sample records about 280,000 clones, more than 80% being singletons. V lost 6 bases to trimming and J lost 4 bases; unmatched junction nucleotides: 35. Looked up from germline, CDR1 is MDHEN and CDR2 is SYDVKM. The CDR3 extends over 24 amino acids. Categorization into cohorts depended on clinical history that participants reported.

The specimen was PBMCs or T cells enriched from blood (not recorded which). The sequence came from a woman aged 30 to 39 with acute COVID-19. J is TRBJ1-1 and V is TRBV28, with 10 bases that match TRBD1. The CDR3, as DNA: TGTGCCAGCAGAATTCTTCAGGCCCCGGGACAGGGGCGCCTAATACTTGGGGGAGGCACTGAAGCTTTCTTT. It translates to CASRILQAPGQGRLILGGGTEAFF.